The 6 T cell receptor beta chains presented below share a single source sample, sequenced in a study of T-cell memory formation after mild COVID-19. From the 5' RACE reads, TCRdb called clonotypes with MiXCR, one entry per CDR3 protein. The data contain around 200,000 distinct CDR3 sequences, about a fifth of them seen just once; the ten biggest clones take up roughly 23%. The source material was PBMCs or a T cell subset sorted from them (not recorded which). Every receptor here comes from an adult woman who had mild COVID-19 (a few samples of this study predate the infection). Cell type and time point are not known.

This clonotype has a handful of counts. The chain has TRBV12-3 or TRBV12-4 and TRBJ2-3; D perhaps matches TRBD1 (6 bases). The ends were cut back, 2 bases at V and 4 bases at J, with 19 bases in the middle. This CDR3 has 17 amino acids. The CDR3 loop reads CASSLTGLAYSADTQYF. The CDR3 nucleotides are TGTGCCAGCAGTTTAACAGGGTTAGCGTATTCGGCAGATACGCAGTATTTT.

The chain couples TRBV18 to TRBJ2-7; D remains ambiguous. This CDR3 region has 12 residues. With 0 bases removed from V and 7 bases from J, the gap between germline ends came to 7 bases. CDR1 is KGHSH, CDR2 LQKENI, per germline. CDR3 protein: CASSPPGLEQYF. The CDR3 DNA reads TGTGCCAGCTCACCACCAGGGCTAGAGCAGTACTTC.

This clonotype was detected a few times. The rearrangement uses TRBV29-1 and TRBJ1-2, with 8 bases aligning to TRBD1. Losses at the gene ends were 6 bases for V and 2 bases for J; bases not matched to a gene: 14. The germline V gene has CDR1 SQVTM and CDR2 ANQGSEA. CDR3 length equals 16 residues. CDR3 sequence (DNA): TGCAGCGTCCTCTACCCCAGGACAGGGAGAAACTATGGCTACACCTTC. This codes for CSVLYPRTGRNYGYTF.

The chain links TRBV11-3 to TRBJ2-7; the D is unclear. V was pared by 4 bases and J by 3 bases, with 10 bases between. Looked up from germline, CDR1 is SGHNT and CDR2 is YENEEA. The CDR3 length is 13 residues. CDR3: CASSSRLDYEQYF. The CDR3 DNA follows: TGTGCCAGCAGCTCCCGGCTCGACTACGAGCAGTACTTC.

This sequence joins TRBV4-1 and TRBJ1-2; the match to TRBD1 covers 7 bases. The CDR3 extends over 17 amino acids. Germline values: CDR1 MGHRA, CDR2 YSYEKL. Trimming took 2 bases from V and 5 from J; bases not matched to a gene: 14. The CDR3 DNA reads as TGCGCCAGCAGCCAATCCGGGACAGATCCCTCACGTTATGGCTACACCTTC. Its protein is CASSQSGTDPSRYGYTF.

The CDR3 reads CAISEGENTEAFF. The CDR3 region has the DNA TGTGCCATCAGTGAAGGGGAGAACACTGAAGCTTTCTTT. This chain uses TRBV10-3 with TRBJ1-1, with D possibly matching TRBD1 (5 bases). Germline V gene sequence: CDR1 ENHRY, CDR2 SYGVKD. Trimming took 3 bases from V and 1 from J, leaving 6 bases between them. The CDR3 length is 13 residues.